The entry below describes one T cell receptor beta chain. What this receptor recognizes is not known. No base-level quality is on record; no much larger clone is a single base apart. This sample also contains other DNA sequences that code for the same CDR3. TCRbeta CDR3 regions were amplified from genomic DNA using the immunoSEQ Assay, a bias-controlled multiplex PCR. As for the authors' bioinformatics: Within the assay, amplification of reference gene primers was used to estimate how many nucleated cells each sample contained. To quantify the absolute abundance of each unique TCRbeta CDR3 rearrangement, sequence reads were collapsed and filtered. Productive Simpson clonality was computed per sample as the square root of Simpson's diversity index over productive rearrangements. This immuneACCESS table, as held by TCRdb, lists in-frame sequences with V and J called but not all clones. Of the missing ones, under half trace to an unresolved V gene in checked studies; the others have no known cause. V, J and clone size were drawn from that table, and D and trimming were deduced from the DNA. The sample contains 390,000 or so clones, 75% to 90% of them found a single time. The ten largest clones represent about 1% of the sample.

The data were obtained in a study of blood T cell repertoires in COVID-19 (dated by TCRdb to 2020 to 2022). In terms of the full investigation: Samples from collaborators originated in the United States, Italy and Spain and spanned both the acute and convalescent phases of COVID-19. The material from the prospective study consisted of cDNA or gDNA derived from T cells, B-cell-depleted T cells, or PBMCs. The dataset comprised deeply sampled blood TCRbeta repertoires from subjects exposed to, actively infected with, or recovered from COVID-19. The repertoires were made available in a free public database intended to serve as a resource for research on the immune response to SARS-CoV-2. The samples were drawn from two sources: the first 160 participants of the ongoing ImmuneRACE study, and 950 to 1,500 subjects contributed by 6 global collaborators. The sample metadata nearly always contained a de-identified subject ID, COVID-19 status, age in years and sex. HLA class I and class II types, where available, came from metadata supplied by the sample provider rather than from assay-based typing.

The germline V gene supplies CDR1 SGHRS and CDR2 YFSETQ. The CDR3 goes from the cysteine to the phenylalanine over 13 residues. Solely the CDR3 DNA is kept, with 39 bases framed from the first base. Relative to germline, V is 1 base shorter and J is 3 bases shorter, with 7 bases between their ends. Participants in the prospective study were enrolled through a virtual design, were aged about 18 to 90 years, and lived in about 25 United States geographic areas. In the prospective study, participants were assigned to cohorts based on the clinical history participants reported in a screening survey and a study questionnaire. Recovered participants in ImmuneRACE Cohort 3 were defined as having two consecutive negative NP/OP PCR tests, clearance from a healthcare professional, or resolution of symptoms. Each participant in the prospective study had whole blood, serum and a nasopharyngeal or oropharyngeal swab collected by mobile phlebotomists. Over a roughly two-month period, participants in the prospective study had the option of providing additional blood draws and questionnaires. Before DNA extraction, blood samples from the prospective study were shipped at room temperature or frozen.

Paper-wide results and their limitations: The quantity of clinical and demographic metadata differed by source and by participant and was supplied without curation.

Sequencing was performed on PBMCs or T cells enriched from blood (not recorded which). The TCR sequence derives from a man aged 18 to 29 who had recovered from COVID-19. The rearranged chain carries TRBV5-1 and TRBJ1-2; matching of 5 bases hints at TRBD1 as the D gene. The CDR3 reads CASSLTGDYGYTF. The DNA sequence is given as TGCGCCAGCAGCTTGACAGGTGACTATGGCTACACCTTC.